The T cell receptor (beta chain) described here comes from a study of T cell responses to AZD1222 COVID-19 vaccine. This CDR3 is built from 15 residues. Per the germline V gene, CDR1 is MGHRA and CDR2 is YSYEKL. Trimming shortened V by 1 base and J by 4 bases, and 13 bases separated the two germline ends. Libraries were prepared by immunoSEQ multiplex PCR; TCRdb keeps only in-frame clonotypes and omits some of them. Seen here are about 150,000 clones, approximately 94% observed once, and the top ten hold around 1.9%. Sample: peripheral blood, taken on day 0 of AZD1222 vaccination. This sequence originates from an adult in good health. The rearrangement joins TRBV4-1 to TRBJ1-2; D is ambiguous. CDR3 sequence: CASSQGSGVGYGYTF. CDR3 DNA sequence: TGCGCCAGCAGCCAAGGCTCGGGCGTTGGCTATGGCTACACCTTC.